The entry that follows covers one TCR beta chain sequence. The antigen remains unidentified. The record originates from a study of shared clonotypes between healthy human individuals. The CDR3 has 14 residues. The V gene's germline CDR1 is SEHNR and CDR2 FQNEAQ (reference sequence). Trimming left V 1 base short and J 1 base short, with 7 bases between. Broader study findings: Researchers sampled blood only, noting tissue repertoires likely differ.

Splitting of each subset's genomic DNA was done evenly across several immunoSEQ plates. Study processing details: ImmunoSEQ output held junction-only sequences without quality scores, so filtering differed. Produced via immunoSEQ multiplex PCR; TCRdb's table is partial and in-frame only. That table is the source of V, J and clone size, and D and trimming were worked out from the DNA. The table includes some 79,000 clones, 62% detected once. V and J are TRBV7-9 and TRBJ2-5, with a tentative D call TRBD1 (5 bases). Sequenced input: memory CD8+ T cells sorted from blood. Documented subset: CD45RO+ cells pooled with CCR7-negative TemRA cells. This TCR came from a man under 40 in good health. The CDR3 region is CASSLVDSQETQYF. The DNA of the CDR3 is TGTGCCAGCAGCTTAGTTGACAGCCAAGAGACCCAGTACTTC.